This T cell receptor beta chain was recovered during a study of CD8 T cells in Susac syndrome. cDNA came from roughly 0.53 to 1 ug RNA primed by random hexamers. TCRdb called the immunoSEQ multiplex PCR reads again in MiXCR, with one record for every CDR3 protein. The sample carries some 140,000 distinct CDR3 sequences, 80% to 85% recorded once. The count of this clonotype is one. Antigen specificity is unknown. Study-level findings and limits: The relatively small number of individuals in the TCR sequencing and HLA analysis was acknowledged by the study.

The TCR originated in a human donor with multiple sclerosis. The sequenced material came from CD8+ T cells from PBMCs.

DNA for the CDR3: TGTGCCAGCAGTTTAGGTTGGGGGGGCGCTCGGGCCGGGGAGCTGTTTTTT. Encoded protein: CASSLGWGGARAGELFF. J is TRBJ2-2 and V is TRBV12-3 or TRBV12-4; D is possibly TRBD2 (7 bases). V lost 1 base and J 6 bases, leaving 18 bases between the germline ends. The CDR3 loop spans 17 amino acids.